Below, 29 T cell receptor beta chains from the same sample are listed, as sequenced in a study of OX40 agonist ivuxolimab in advanced cancers. The library was built by means of the immunoSEQ multiplex PCR assay. The source is immuneACCESS, and TCRdb retained only in-frame sequences with V and J called. Part of the clones is not carried over; for the studies checked, unresolved V genes explain less than half of this, and the remainder is unexplained. The sample data list over 10,000 clones, and approximately 90% of these were observed just once. The ten largest make up approximately 70% of the sample. Here the sequenced sample was CD4+ or CD8+ T cells sorted from blood, taken in a trial of the OX40 agonist ivuxolimab. Receptors originate from an adult with an advanced solid tumor such as melanoma, head and neck, liver or kidney cancer.

The V call is TRBV5-8, the J call TRBJ1-4; no firm D call. Trimming left V 3 bases short and J 1 base short, with 7 bases between. Germline V gene data show CDR1 as SGHTS and CDR2 as YDEGEE. This CDR3 is 14 amino acids long. CDR3 in amino acids: CASSSPGTNEKLFF. The CDR3 region has the DNA TGTGCCAGCAGCTCTCCGGGAACTAATGAAAAACTGTTTTTT.

The chain is built from TRBV19 and TRBJ2-5; tentatively, D is TRBD1 (5 bases). This CDR3 has 13 residues. V dropped 6 bases and J dropped 5 bases, with 13 bases sitting between them. CDR1 is LNHDA, CDR2 SQIVND, per germline (reference sequence). CDR3 amino acids: CASSIGQGETQYF. The CDR3 region has the DNA TGTGCCAGTAGCATCGGACAAGGGGAGACCCAGTACTTC.

The V and J genes are TRBV5-1 and TRBJ2-7; maybe TRBD2 (5 bases). Trimming removed 0 bases at V and 1 base at J, with 14 bases between. The germline gives CDR1 SGHRS, CDR2 YFSETQ. This CDR3 contains 16 residues. This chain's CDR3 is CASSLAEGGLSYEQYF. Written as DNA, the CDR3 is TGCGCCAGCAGCTTGGCCGAGGGCGGGCTATCCTACGAGCAGTACTTC.

The chain uses TRBV10-2 and TRBJ2-5; maybe TRBD2 (6 bases). The germline V gene has CDR1 WSHSY and CDR2 SAAADI. The CDR3 is 16 residues long. Trimming shortened V by 6 bases and J by 4 bases, and 21 bases separated the two germline ends. The CDR3, as DNA: TGCGCCAGCAGCCCGGTAGCGGAAGGGCCCGGAGAGACCCAGTACTTC. Residues: CASSPVAEGPGETQYF.

The chain uses TRBV5-6 and TRBJ2-7, with TRBD1 as a possible D gene (5 bases). This CDR3 has 13 amino acids. CDR1 is SGHDT and CDR2 is YYEEEE in the germline V gene. Trimming left V 4 bases short and J 1 base short, with 9 bases between. The CDR3 nucleotides are TGTGCCAGCAGCCCAGGGATATCCTACGAGCAGTACTTC. This translates into CASSPGISYEQYF.

The gene calls are TRBV7-9 and TRBJ1-5; weak D call: TRBD1 (6 bases). The CDR3 has 13 residues. The V gene's germline CDR1 is SEHNR and CDR2 FQNEAQ (reference sequence). The V and J ends lost 1 base and 6 bases respectively, with 7 bases between them. CDR3 amino acids: CASSLGGLQPQHF. The CDR3 DNA is TGTGCCAGCAGCTTAGGGGGGCTTCAGCCCCAGCATTTT.

In this sample, this clone turned up once. The chain has TRBV9 and TRBJ2-5; TRBD2 aligns across 7 bases. The germline V gene has CDR1 SGDLS and CDR2 YYNGEE. This CDR3 is built from 15 residues. V was clipped by 4 bases and J by 0 bases; unmatched bases: 6. Here the CDR3 DNA reads TGTGCCAGCAGCTTCGCGGGAGCTTACCAAGAGACCCAGTACTTC. As protein: CASSFAGAYQETQYF.

This clone appeared once. The chain uses TRBV10-1 and TRBJ2-7, with D perhaps matching TRBD1 (6 bases). The CDR3 is 16 residues long. The V end lost 4 bases, the J end lost 2 bases, and 18 bases lay between the germline ends. The germline CDR1 and CDR2 sequences are WNHNN and SYGVQD (reference sequence). The CDR3 loop reads CASSALPGAGAYEQYF. The CDR3 nucleotides read TGCGCCAGCAGTGCTCTCCCAGGAGCAGGGGCCTACGAGCAGTACTTC.

The genes are TRBV10-3 and TRBJ2-1; D is unresolved. The CDR3 contains 14 residues. Trimming removed 2 bases from V and 8 bases from J, with 13 bases in between. From germline, CDR1 is ENHRY and CDR2 SYGVKD. The CDR3 is CAISESLLSYEQFF. In DNA, the CDR3 is TGTGCCATCAGTGAGAGTCTGCTGTCTTATGAGCAGTTCTTC.

The chain links TRBV7-9 to TRBJ2-1, with 11 bases matching TRBD2. CDR1 and CDR2 (germline): SEHNR, FQNEAQ (reference sequence). This CDR3 contains 15 residues. With V trimmed by 8 bases and J by 8 bases, 11 bases remained unmatched. The CDR3 sequence is CASHRVAGGPYEQFF. The CDR3 nucleotides read TGTGCCAGCCACAGGGTAGCGGGAGGGCCCTATGAGCAGTTCTTC. Combining the CDR3 with reference TRBV7-9 and TRBJ2-1 gives the whole variable domain DTGVSQNPRHKITKRGQNVTFRCDPISEHNRLYWYRQTLGQGPEFLTYFQNEAQLEKSRLLSDRFSAERPKGSFSTLEIQRTEQGDSAMYLCASHRVAGGPYEQFFGPGTRLTVL.

This chain uses TRBV28 with TRBJ1-1, with D possibly matching TRBD1 (6 bases). Trimming pared 3 bases from V and 4 bases from J, leaving 12 bases between. CDR1 MDHEN and CDR2 SYDVKM come from the germline V gene. The CDR3 loop spans 14 amino acids. As DNA, the CDR3 is TGTGCCAGCAGTTTGGGGGCCCTTCCCACTGAAGCTTTCTTT. Translated: CASSLGALPTEAFF.

This chain's CDR3 is CASSQDETTSGNISGANVLTF. CDR3 in DNA: TGTGCCAGCAGCCAAGATGAGACGACTAGCGGGAATATCTCTGGGGCCAACGTCCTGACTTTC. This chain joins TRBV14 and TRBJ2-6; 11 bases agree with TRBD2. Trimming removed 0 bases from V and 0 bases from J; junction bases left unmatched: 10. Germline V gene sequence: CDR1 SGHDN, CDR2 FVKESK. This CDR3 region has 21 residues.

CDR3 loop: CASSSTSGSVGEQYF. DNA of the CDR3: TGTGCCAGCAGCTCGACTAGCGGGAGTGTTGGGGAGCAGTACTTC. The gene calls are TRBV11-1 and TRBJ2-7, with 12 positions matching TRBD2. The CDR3 covers 15 residues. After removal of 4 bases from V and 7 bases from J, the junction contained 8 bases not matched to a gene. Germline V CDR1 and CDR2: SGHAT, FQDESV (reference sequence).

This rearrangement joins TRBV5-4 to TRBJ2-5; D possibly corresponds to TRBD2 (6 bases). Trimming cost V 4 bases and J 5 bases, with 18 bases left between them. The CDR3 covers 15 residues. Germline CDR1 is SGHNT and CDR2 is YYREEE (reference sequence). DNA for the CDR3: TGTGCCAGCAGCCCCTTAGGAGGGGTAGAGGAGACCCAGTACTTC. Protein: CASSPLGGVEETQYF. Complete variable domain (other parts from reference TRBV5-4 and TRBJ2-5): ETGVTQSPTHLIKTRGQQVTLRCSSQSGHNTVSWYQQALGQGPQFIFQYYREEENGRGNFPPRFSGLQFPNYSSELNVNALELDDSALYLCASSPLGGVEETQYFGPGTRLLVL.

This chain joins TRBV9 and TRBJ2-7, with TRBD2 matching over 15 bases. Germline V gene data show CDR1 as SGDLS and CDR2 as YYNGEE. This CDR3 comprises 16 residues. J gave up 6 bases and V 0 bases, and 4 bases lay outside the gene matches. CDR3: CASSVGGLAGGSEQYF. The DNA of the CDR3 is TGTGCCAGCAGCGTAGGGGGACTAGCGGGAGGAAGCGAGCAGTACTTC.

The genes are TRBV19 and TRBJ2-5; 12 nucleotides align to TRBD2. The germline V gene encodes CDR1 LNHDA and CDR2 SQIVND (reference sequence). Trimming took 6 bases from V and 0 from J; bases not matched to a gene: 2. The CDR3 consists of 15 residues. The CDR3 coding sequence is TGTGCCAGTAGAGGACTAGCGGGGAACCAAGAGACCCAGTACTTC. Protein sequence: CASRGLAGNQETQYF.

The chain recombines TRBV19 with TRBJ2-5, with a possible D match to TRBD1 (6 bases). Trimming stripped 2 bases from V and 4 bases from J, with 11 bases between. This CDR3 comprises 14 residues. Germline V CDR1 and CDR2: LNHDA, SQIVND (reference sequence). The CDR3 loop is CASSIMDSLETQYF. CDR3 nucleotide sequence: TGTGCCAGTAGTATAATGGACAGCCTAGAGACCCAGTACTTC.

The chain uses TRBV4-3 and TRBJ2-3; no firm D call. The CDR3 spans 15 residues. Germline assignment: CDR1 LGHNA and CDR2 YSLEER. Trimming pared 0 bases from V and 2 bases from J, leaving 9 bases between. The CDR3 loop reads CASSQDPTYTDTQYF. As DNA, the CDR3 is TGCGCCAGCAGCCAAGATCCCACGTACACAGATACGCAGTATTTT.

This clone was counted a few times. This chain joins TRBV9 and TRBJ2-7; no firm D call. The CDR3 spans 16 residues. Between the trimmed V and J ends, which lost 0 bases and 0 bases, there was a span of 13 bases. CDR1 and CDR2 from the germline V gene are SGDLS and YYNGEE. CDR3 nucleotides: TGTGCCAGCAGCGTAGCGGTCGGAGCTGGCTCCTACGAGCAGTACTTC. Translation: CASSVAVGAGSYEQYF.

V gene TRBV15 combines with J gene TRBJ2-5, with 9 bases matching TRBD2. Germline CDR1 and CDR2: LNHNV and YYDKDF (reference sequence). The CDR3 runs 18 residues. The V and J ends lost 3 bases and 5 bases, in that order; junction bases with no gene match: 16. CDR3 loop: CATSSTLAGGPGGETQYF. CDR3 nucleotides: TGTGCCACCAGCAGTACGTTGGCGGGAGGGCCAGGAGGGGAGACCCAGTACTTC.

The chain employs TRBV27 and TRBJ2-7; 7 bases fit TRBD2. J was trimmed by 2 bases and V by 7 bases; bases with no gene match: 11. CDR3 length: 15 residues. Germline-derived CDR1 and CDR2 are MNHEY and SMNVEV (reference sequence). CDR3: CASTPSSGPTYEQYF. Written as DNA, the CDR3 is TGTGCCAGCACCCCCAGTAGCGGGCCGACCTACGAGCAGTACTTC.

The chain has TRBV11-3 and TRBJ2-5, with TRBD2 as a possible D gene (5 bases). Between the trimmed V and J ends, which lost 4 bases and 1 base, there was a span of 10 bases. The CDR3 totals 14 residues. CDR1 is SGHNT and CDR2 is YENEEA in the germline V gene. CDR3 region: CASSSDWCQETQYF. The CDR3 DNA is TGTGCCAGCAGCTCGGACTGGTGCCAAGAGACCCAGTACTTC.

The genes are TRBV13 and TRBJ2-1; D is undetermined. CDR1 is PRHDT and CDR2 is FYEKMQ in the germline V gene (reference sequence). V shed 0 bases and J shed 8 bases, with 8 bases lying between them. The CDR3 contains 13 residues. CDR3 DNA sequence: TGTGCCAGCAGCTTAGGTCAGAGCTATGAGCAGTTCTTC. Its translation: CASSLGQSYEQFF.

The CDR3 loop is CASSYGTSGRTGELFF. The CDR3 nucleotides are TGCGCCAGCAGCTACGGGACTAGCGGGCGGACCGGGGAGCTGTTTTTT. The chain recombines TRBV5-1 with TRBJ2-2, with 12 bases identical to TRBD2. The CDR3 extends over 16 amino acids. Germline values: CDR1 SGHRS, CDR2 YFSETQ. V gave up 3 bases and J gave up 5 bases; unmatched junction bases: 5.

The genes are TRBV6-4 and TRBJ2-1; 13 positions agree with TRBD2. Germline lookup yields CDR1 MRHNA and CDR2 SNTAGT. V lost 3 bases to trimming and J lost 0 bases; unmatched junction nucleotides: 2. This CDR3 contains 17 residues. The CDR3 here is CASSERTSGSSYNEQFF. The CDR3 coding sequence is TGTGCCAGCAGTGAAAGGACTAGCGGGAGCTCCTACAATGAGCAGTTCTTC.

This sequence joins TRBV11-3 and TRBJ2-7; D is possibly TRBD2 (5 bases). CDR1 SGHNT and CDR2 YENEEA come from the germline V gene. With 5 bases removed from V and 2 bases from J, the gap between germline ends came to 7 bases. CDR3 length equals 12 residues. As DNA, the CDR3 is TGTGCCAGCAGCCCGGAGGCCTACGAGCAGTACTTC. Translated: CASSPEAYEQYF.

The rearrangement joins TRBV2 to TRBJ1-1, with TRBD1 as a possible D gene (6 bases). The CDR3 spans 13 residues. V was shortened by 8 bases and J by 1 base, with 11 bases between the two germline ends. Germline V CDR1 and CDR2: SNHLY, FYNNEI. CDR3 bases: TGTGCCAGCGGTGGGGGGGCGAACACTGAAGCTTTCTTT. Protein sequence: CASGGGANTEAFF. Full variable domain (rest looked up from reference TRBV2 and TRBJ1-1): EPEVTQTPSHQVTQMGQEVILRCVPISNHLYFYWYRQILGQKVEFLVSFYNNEISEKSEIFDDQFSVERPDGSNFTLKIRSTKLEDSAMYFCASGGGANTEAFFGQGTRLTVV.

The V gene is TRBV5-6, the J gene TRBJ2-7; 8 positions agree with TRBD2. The length of the CDR3 is 14 residues. Losses at the gene ends were 4 bases for V and 0 bases for J; bases not matched to a gene: 3. The germline V gene has CDR1 SGHDT and CDR2 YYEEEE. In DNA, the CDR3 is TGTGCCAGCAGCGCGGGACTAGACTCCTACGAGCAGTACTTC. Protein sequence: CASSAGLDSYEQYF.

The chain has TRBV4-1 and TRBJ1-6; D not resolved. V gave up 4 bases and J gave up 5 bases, with 12 bases separating them. This CDR3 region has 15 residues. Germline-derived CDR1 and CDR2 are MGHRA and YSYEKL. The CDR3 reads CASSPGPLDNSPLHF. In nucleotides, the CDR3 is TGCGCCAGCAGCCCCGGGCCTTTGGATAATTCACCCCTCCACTTT.